The rows below give T cell receptor beta chains drawn from one sample of a study of T cell responses to AZD1222 COVID-19 vaccine. Sequencing was performed with immunoSEQ multiplex PCR; in TCRdb, only in-frame clones are kept and a portion is missing. The table has 200,000 or so clones, around 92% seen once; the top ten hold 9.2%. The material was peripheral blood, obtained on day 0 of AZD1222 vaccination. These TCRs come from an adult in good health. CDR3s leave out the opening cysteine and the closing phenylalanine or tryptophan.

J	length	V	CDR3
TRBJ1-2	14	TRBV29-1	SVEGGQGLLDYGYT
TRBJ2-7	12	TRBV4-1	ASSLRDRGHEQY
TRBJ2-7	13	TRBV15	ATSSDRGGVDEQY
TRBJ1-1	13	TRBV9	ASNPGDGMNTEAF
TRBJ1-2	13	TRBV5-1	ASSWGDRVLYGYT
TRBJ1-6	13	TRBV6-4	ASSDSTGGNSPLH
TRBJ2-7	12	TRBV6-5	ASKGTGGLGEQY
TRBJ2-1	14	TRBV11-1	ASSSRTSGRAGEQF
TRBJ2-3	12	TRBV30	ACNLADHADTQY
TRBJ1-2	12	TRBV29-1	SVDGEQGARGYT
TRBJ2-1	14	TRBV5-1	ASSLDVVYLSNEQF
TRBJ1-3	14	TRBV28	ASTWGVTTSGNTIY
TRBJ2-1	15	TRBV4-3	ASSLSRGLAGEIEQF
TRBJ1-1	13	TRBV27	ASSLGVGGPTEAF
TRBJ1-6	13	TRBV3-1/TRBV3-2	ASSQEGTGSSPLH
TRBJ1-1	13	TRBV5-5	ASTPEGQGRPEAF
TRBJ1-5	17	TRBV6-1	ASSEVRGRPGGSNQPQH
TRBJ1-1	13	TRBV7-8	ASSLRGGIRTEAF
TRBJ2-7	13	TRBV7-9	ASSHFSDSLQEQY
TRBJ2-7	11	TRBV6-5	ASNEGQFYEQY
TRBJ2-1	14	TRBV4-2	ASSQGTGLTHNEQF
TRBJ2-5	13	TRBV5-6	ASSLRLRGQETQY
TRBJ1-4	14	TRBV4-1	ASSQGSGVSSEKLF
TRBJ2-7	10	TRBV28	ASSLLDYEQY
TRBJ1-2	12	TRBV2	ASSETGRYYGYT
TRBJ1-6	12	TRBV19	ASSAGTGAAPLH
TRBJ2-7	6	TRBV2	ASSEAH
TRBJ2-5	16	TRBV3-1/TRBV3-2	ASSQGTSGRAPKETQY
TRBJ1-1	12	TRBV3-1/TRBV3-2	ASSPDRGNTEAF
TRBJ2-3	11	TRBV30	AWSEGSTDTQY
TRBJ2-2	11	TRBV6-4	ASSSGSTGELF
TRBJ1-1	11	TRBV29-1	SVKAAANTEAF
TRBJ2-1	14	TRBV9	ASSVNRLAGINEQF
TRBJ2-3	11	TRBV30	AGLGGSIDTQY
TRBJ1-1	11	TRBV19	ASSIGGILEAF
TRBJ1-2	11	TRBV7-3	ASSTGQGDGYT
TRBJ2-2	10	TRBV5-6	ASRAQNGELF
TRBJ2-1	13	TRBV14	ASSITGVSYNEQF
TRBJ2-1	13	TRBV5-1	ASSVGTSSYNEQF
TRBJ2-7	11	TRBV12-3/TRBV12-4	ASSRPDGYEQY
TRBJ1-2	14	TRBV7-8	ASSLSDLAFNYGYT
TRBJ1-3	12	TRBV28	ATGLGHSGNTIY
TRBJ2-7	12	TRBV6-5	ASRILLQGGEQY
TRBJ1-1	11	TRBV6-5	ASSYGGGTEAF
TRBJ1-1	11	TRBV6-2/TRBV6-3	ASSRTGTAEAF
TRBJ2-3	13	TRBV30	AWTSGARSTDTQY